This TCR beta chain emerged from a study of blood T cell repertoires in COVID-19 (dated by TCRdb to the early 2020s). A note on the overall study: Samples covering the acute and convalescent phases of COVID-19 were provided by collaborators in the United States, Italy and Spain. The material from the prospective study consisted of cDNA or gDNA derived from T cells, B-cell-depleted T cells, or PBMCs. Subjects who had been exposed to COVID-19, were actively infected with it, or had recovered from it provided the deeply sampled blood TCRbeta repertoires that made up the dataset. The repertoires were released in a freely available public database intended as a resource for research on the immune response to SARS-CoV-2. The samples were drawn from two sources: the first 160 participants of the ongoing ImmuneRACE study, and 950 to 1,500 subjects contributed by 6 global collaborators. Sample metadata almost always included a de-identified subject ID, COVID-19 status, age in years and sex. Where HLA class I and class II types were available, the types were taken from metadata supplied by the sample provider, not from assay-based typing. Summary of the overall study and its limitations: The quantity of clinical and demographic metadata differed by source and by participant and was supplied without curation.

TCRbeta CDR3 regions were amplified from genomic DNA using the immunoSEQ Assay, a bias-controlled multiplex PCR. The authors' pipeline ran thus. Within the assay, amplification of reference gene primers was used to estimate how many nucleated cells each sample contained. Sequence reads were collapsed and filtered to measure the absolute abundance of every unique TCRbeta CDR3 rearrangement. Productive Simpson clonality was computed per sample as the square root of Simpson's diversity index over productive rearrangements. TCRdb limited this immuneACCESS table to in-frame rearrangements with V and J called. A share of clones is missing; checked studies link under half to unresolved V genes, and the rest is unexplained. The V and J calls and clone size were taken over from that table, and D and trimming were inferred from the DNA. In all, the sample holds 250,000 to 350,000 clones, and roughly 87% of those were seen once. The ten biggest clones cover about 2% of the sample.

Another Seattle source contributed samples from volunteer blood donors who had recovered from COVID-19. Each collaborating institution followed its own protocols to collect whole blood in K2EDTA tubes. For TCRbeta analysis, collaborator samples were shipped as frozen whole blood, as isolated PBMCs, or as DNA extracted from either sample type. Ends trimmed: V by 4 bases, J by 4 bases; bases unmatched to a gene: 5. The germline V gene provides CDR1 LGHNA and CDR2 YNFKEQ. From its cysteine to its phenylalanine, the CDR3 spans 16 amino acids. Left in the record is the CDR3 DNA by itself, 48 bases read in frame from the first base. As to this clone: What antigen it recognizes has not been identified. One base away there is no much larger clone; base qualities are not given.

The sequencing input was peripheral blood. The chain links TRBV4-2 with TRBJ2-1, and 12 junction bases match TRBD2. The TCR comes from a woman between 45 and 60 years old who had recovered from COVID-19. In nucleotide form, the sequence is TGTGCCAGCAGCCGACTAGCGGGGGCAATATACAATGAGCAGTTCTTC. The translation is CASSRLAGAIYNEQFF.